A selection of T cell receptor beta chains follows, all from one sample in a study of blood T cell repertoires in COVID-19. Here immunoSEQ multiplex PCR was the method, and the copy in TCRdb shows in-frame clones only, minus some. The data contain approximately 140,000 clones, approximately 88% of them singletons. Sequencing was carried out using peripheral blood. Receptor source: a human donor in a cohort sampled during active COVID-19. Each CDR3 is given with its conserved first and last residue. D genes are given only for firm matches.

v_gene	d_gene	j_gene	CDR3aa
TRBV7-9	TRBD1	TRBJ2-3	CASSGWTGRFTDTQYF
TRBV10-3	NA	TRBJ2-1	CAISEDRFSYNEQFF
TRBV10-3	NA	TRBJ2-3	CAISSGLGTDTQYF
TRBV13	NA	TRBJ2-1	CASSLLGVEQFF
TRBV13	TRBD1	TRBJ2-5	CASSLEGDRDQETQYF
TRBV6-6	TRBD1	TRBJ1-2	CASSRQGARLLSSHYGYTF
TRBV19	NA	TRBJ2-7	CASSTAGYSYEQYF
TRBV5-6	TRBD1	TRBJ1-2	CASTRQGYGYTF
TRBV5-4	NA	TRBJ2-7	CASSTPGGDEQYF
TRBV30	NA	TRBJ1-2	CAWSPGPGGETF
TRBV27	NA	TRBJ1-1	CASSLGLPGSTNTEAFF
TRBV19	TRBD1	TRBJ2-4	CASSQDRVAKNIQYF
TRBV25-1	TRBD2	TRBJ2-6	CASSEFSGGASGANVLTF
TRBV12-3/TRBV12-4	NA	TRBJ1-1	CASSWERDTEAFF
TRBV6-6	NA	TRBJ2-5	CASSSRGETQYF
TRBV5-1	NA	TRBJ2-2	CASSSELLTGELFF
TRBV30	NA	TRBJ1-2	CAWTPTGGGYTF
TRBV7-9	NA	TRBJ1-2	CASSEPGLGNSF
TRBV7-2	NA	TRBJ1-6	CASTFAGSPLHF
TRBV5-1	TRBD2	TRBJ2-3	CASSLELAGAKDTQYF
TRBV6-5	TRBD1	TRBJ2-7	CASRGRDRGNEQYF
TRBV19	NA	TRBJ2-7	CASRRDSSSYEQYF
TRBV3-1/TRBV3-2	NA	TRBJ1-1	CASSPKLGAEAFF
TRBV5-4	TRBD2	TRBJ2-1	CASSLRSSGEDEQFF
TRBV12-3/TRBV12-4	NA	TRBJ1-1	CASSLHERAEAFF
TRBV5-1	NA	TRBJ2-3	CASSLGESSTDTQYF
TRBV29-1	TRBD1	TRBJ2-1	CSVRQGSYNEQFF
TRBV29-1	NA	TRBJ1-1	CSARSRVGGTEAFF
TRBV3-1/TRBV3-2	TRBD1	TRBJ1-2	CASSPQGTANYGYTF
TRBV7-3	TRBD2	TRBJ2-5	CASSLGLAGGQETQYF
TRBV6-5	TRBD2	TRBJ2-5	CASSSGRGGEETQYF
TRBV30	NA	TRBJ2-7	CAWSLGQSYEQYF
TRBV6-5	NA	TRBJ2-3	CASSSYTDTQYF
TRBV3-1/TRBV3-2	NA	TRBJ2-1	CASSNLGSEQFF
TRBV6-6	TRBD1	TRBJ1-2	CASSLLGTGDDGYTF
TRBV14	TRBD1	TRBJ2-3	CASSQDWDRGPDTQYF
TRBV24-1	NA	TRBJ2-5	CATSEAGRMNQETQYF
TRBV5-4	TRBD1	TRBJ1-1	CASSWDRDTEAFF
TRBV4-1	NA	TRBJ1-6	CASSSTGYVDSPLHF
TRBV27	NA	TRBJ1-5	CASTPAGFNQPQHF
TRBV10-3	TRBD2	TRBJ2-1	CAISESSISGGPYNEQFF
TRBV27	TRBD1	TRBJ2-7	CASSSLQGARDFLSYEQYF
TRBV10-3	NA	TRBJ2-1	CAISESAGRQFF
TRBV6-5	NA	TRBJ1-6	CASSYFDTDNSPLHF
TRBV5-1	NA	TRBJ1-2	CASSLDGDSPYGYTF
TRBV5-4	TRBD1	TRBJ2-7	CASSTDRTYEQYF